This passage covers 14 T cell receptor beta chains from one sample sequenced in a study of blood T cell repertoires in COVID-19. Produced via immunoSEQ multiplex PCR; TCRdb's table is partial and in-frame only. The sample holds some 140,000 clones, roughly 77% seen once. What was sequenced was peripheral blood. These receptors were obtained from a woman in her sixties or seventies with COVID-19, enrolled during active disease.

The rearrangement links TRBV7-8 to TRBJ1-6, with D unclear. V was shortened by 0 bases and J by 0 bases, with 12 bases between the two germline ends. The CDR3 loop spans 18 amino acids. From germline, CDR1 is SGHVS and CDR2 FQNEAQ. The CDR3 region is CASSLARPQSSYNSPLHF. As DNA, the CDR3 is TGTGCCAGCAGCTTAGCGCGTCCCCAAAGCTCCTATAATTCACCCCTCCACTTT.

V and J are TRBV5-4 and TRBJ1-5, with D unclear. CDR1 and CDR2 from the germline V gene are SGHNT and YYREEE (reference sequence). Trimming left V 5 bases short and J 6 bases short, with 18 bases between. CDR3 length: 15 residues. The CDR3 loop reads CASSPGPTGFQPQHF. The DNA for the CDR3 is TGTGCCAGCAGTCCTGGACCCACGGGGTTTCAGCCCCAGCATTTT.

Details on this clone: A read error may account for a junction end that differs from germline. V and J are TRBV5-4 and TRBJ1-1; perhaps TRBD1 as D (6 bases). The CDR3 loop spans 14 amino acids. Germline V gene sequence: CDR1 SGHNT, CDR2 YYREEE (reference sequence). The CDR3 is CASSSTYMDSRSQF. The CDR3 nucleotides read TGTGCCAGCAGCTCCACTTACATGGACAGCAGGTCCCAATTT.

For the CDR3, the DNA is TGTGCCAGCAGTAAGGACAGGAACACCGGGGAGCTGTTTTTT. It translates to CASSKDRNTGELFF. The genes are TRBV7-9 and TRBJ2-2; TRBD1 is a possible D gene (6 bases). The ends were cut back, 6 bases at V and 1 base at J, with 9 bases in the middle. CDR1 is SEHNR and CDR2 is FQNEAQ in the germline V gene (reference sequence). The CDR3 totals 14 residues.

The CDR3: CASSLSLGQGSGTDTQYF. The CDR3 DNA follows: TGTGCCAGCAGTTTAAGTCTGGGACAGGGCTCGGGCACAGATACGCAGTATTTT. This chain connects TRBV27 to TRBJ2-3, with 9 bases fitting TRBD1. CDR3 length: 18 residues. Trimming at V came to 2 bases and at J to 1 base, leaving 10 bases not matched to a gene. The germline CDR1 and CDR2 sequences are MNHEY and SMNVEV (reference sequence).

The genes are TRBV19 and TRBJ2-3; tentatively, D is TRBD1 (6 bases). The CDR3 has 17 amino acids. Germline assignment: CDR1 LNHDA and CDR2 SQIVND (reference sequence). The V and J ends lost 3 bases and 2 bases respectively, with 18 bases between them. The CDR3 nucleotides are TGTGCCAGTAGTATTTATCTCGGGACAACGATCACAGATACGCAGTATTTT. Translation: CASSIYLGTTITDTQYF.

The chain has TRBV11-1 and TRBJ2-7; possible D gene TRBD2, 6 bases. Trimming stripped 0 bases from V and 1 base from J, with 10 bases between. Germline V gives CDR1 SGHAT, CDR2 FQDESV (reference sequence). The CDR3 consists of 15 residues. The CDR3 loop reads CASSLAPGGSYEQYF. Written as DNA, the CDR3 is TGTGCCAGCAGCTTAGCGCCCGGGGGTTCCTACGAGCAGTACTTC.

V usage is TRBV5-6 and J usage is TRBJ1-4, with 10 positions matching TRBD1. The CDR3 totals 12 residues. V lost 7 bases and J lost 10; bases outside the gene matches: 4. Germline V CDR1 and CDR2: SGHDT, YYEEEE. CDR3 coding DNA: TGTGCCAGCGGGACAGGGGTGGGAAAACTGTTTTTT. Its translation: CASGTGVGKLFF.

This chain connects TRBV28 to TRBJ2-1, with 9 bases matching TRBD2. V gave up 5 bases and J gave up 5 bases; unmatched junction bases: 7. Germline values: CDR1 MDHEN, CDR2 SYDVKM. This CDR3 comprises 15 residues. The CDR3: CASSQPGLANNEQFF. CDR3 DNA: TGTGCCAGCAGTCAACCGGGACTAGCTAACAATGAGCAGTTCTTC.

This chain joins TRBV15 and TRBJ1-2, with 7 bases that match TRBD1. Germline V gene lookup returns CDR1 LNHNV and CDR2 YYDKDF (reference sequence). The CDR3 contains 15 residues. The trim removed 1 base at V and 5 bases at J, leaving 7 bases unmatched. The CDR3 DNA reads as TGTGCCACCAGCAGAGGGGGCGGGACAGCTTATGGCTACACCTTC. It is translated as CATSRGGGTAYGYTF.

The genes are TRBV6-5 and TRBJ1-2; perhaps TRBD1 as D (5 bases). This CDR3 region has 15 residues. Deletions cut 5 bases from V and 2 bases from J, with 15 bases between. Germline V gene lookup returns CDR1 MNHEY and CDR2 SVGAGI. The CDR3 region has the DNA TGTGCCAGCAGTCCTGATACAGGACTAAACTATGGCTACACCTTC. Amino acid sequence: CASSPDTGLNYGYTF.

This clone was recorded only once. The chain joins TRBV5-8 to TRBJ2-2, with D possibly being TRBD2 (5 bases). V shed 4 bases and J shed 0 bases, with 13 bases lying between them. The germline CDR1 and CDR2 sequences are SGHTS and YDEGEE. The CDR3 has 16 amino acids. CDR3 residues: CASSRYGSSNTGELFF. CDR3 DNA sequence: TGTGCCAGCAGCCGATATGGGAGCTCGAACACCGGGGAGCTGTTTTTT. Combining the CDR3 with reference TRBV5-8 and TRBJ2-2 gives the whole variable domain EAGVTQSPTHLIKTRGQQATLRCSPISGHTSVYWYQQALGLGLQFLLWYDEGEERNRGNFPPRFSGRQFPNYSSELNVNALELEDSALYLCASSRYGSSNTGELFFGEGSRLTVL.

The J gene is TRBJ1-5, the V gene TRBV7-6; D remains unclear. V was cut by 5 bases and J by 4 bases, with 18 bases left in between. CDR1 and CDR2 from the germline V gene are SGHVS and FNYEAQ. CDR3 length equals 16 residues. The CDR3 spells CASSPGSGRGNQPQHF. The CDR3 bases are TGTGCCAGCAGCCCCGGCTCGGGAAGAGGGAATCAGCCCCAGCATTTT.

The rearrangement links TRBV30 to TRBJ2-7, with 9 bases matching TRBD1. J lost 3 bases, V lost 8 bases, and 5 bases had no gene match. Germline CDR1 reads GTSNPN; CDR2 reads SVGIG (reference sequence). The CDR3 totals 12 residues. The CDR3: CAGWTGVYEQYF. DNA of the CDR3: TGTGCCGGGTGGACAGGGGTCTACGAGCAGTACTTC.